The present TCR beta chain was sequenced within a study of shared clonotypes between healthy human individuals. As regards this clone: Its antigen is currently unknown.

Germline V gene data show CDR1 as SGHRS and CDR2 as YFSETQ. The CDR3 extends over 15 amino acids. V gave up 9 bases and J gave up 8 bases; unmatched junction bases: 19. Overall study results and limits: Clonotype sharing among donors likely depends on sequencing depth.

Produced via immunoSEQ multiplex PCR; TCRdb's table is partial and in-frame only. This repertoire shows about 2 million clones, 90% to 95% found once; its top ten account for around 0.13%. This receptor was taken from a young man in good health. Material: naive CD4+ T cells sorted from blood. Subset indicated: CD45RA+ positively selected. The gene calls are TRBV5-1 and TRBJ1-2; 7 bases align to TRBD1. CDR3 coding DNA: TGCGCCACCCACCCTGACCCCGGGACAGATGGCGGCTACACCTTC. It codes for CATHPDPGTDGGYTF.